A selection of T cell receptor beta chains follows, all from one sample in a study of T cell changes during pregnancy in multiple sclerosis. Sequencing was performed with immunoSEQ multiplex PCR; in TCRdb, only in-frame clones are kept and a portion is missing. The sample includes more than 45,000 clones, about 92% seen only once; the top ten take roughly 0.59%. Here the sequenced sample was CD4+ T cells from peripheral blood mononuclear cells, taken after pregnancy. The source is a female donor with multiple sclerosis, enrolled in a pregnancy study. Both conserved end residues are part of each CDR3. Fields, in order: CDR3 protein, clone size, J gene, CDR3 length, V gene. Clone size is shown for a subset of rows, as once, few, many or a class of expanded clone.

CDR3aa: CASSPGRSRRVTEAFF
abundance: -
j_gene: TRBJ1-1
len: 16
v_gene: TRBV7-3

CDR3aa: CASSTLRHFSPGLSGRASGELFF
abundance: -
j_gene: TRBJ2-2
len: 23
v_gene: TRBV19

CDR3aa: CASSLGAGVSYEQYF
abundance: -
j_gene: TRBJ2-7
len: 15
v_gene: TRBV7-6

CDR3aa: CASSLEVTGNEQYF
abundance: -
j_gene: TRBJ2-7
len: 14
v_gene: TRBV11-2

CDR3aa: CASSRDTQETQYF
abundance: -
j_gene: TRBJ2-5
len: 13
v_gene: TRBV7-9

CDR3aa: CASSVGASGAYNEQFF
abundance: -
j_gene: TRBJ2-1
len: 16
v_gene: TRBV9

CDR3aa: CASTPEGYEQYF
abundance: -
j_gene: TRBJ2-7
len: 12
v_gene: TRBV6-1

CDR3aa: CASSLLKGGEFSSGGYTF
abundance: -
j_gene: TRBJ1-2
len: 18
v_gene: TRBV18

CDR3aa: CASSRTGVNTEAFF
abundance: -
j_gene: TRBJ1-1
len: 14
v_gene: TRBV19

CDR3aa: CASSLGQGGNTEAFF
abundance: -
j_gene: TRBJ1-1
len: 15
v_gene: TRBV5-4

CDR3aa: CASSKSLALSSYEQYF
abundance: -
j_gene: TRBJ2-7
len: 16
v_gene: TRBV6-6

CDR3aa: CASSGQANQPQHF
abundance: -
j_gene: TRBJ1-5
len: 13
v_gene: TRBV2

CDR3aa: CSVAVWTGMNEQYF
abundance: -
j_gene: TRBJ2-7
len: 14
v_gene: TRBV29-1

CDR3aa: CASSPKSLNYGYTF
abundance: -
j_gene: TRBJ1-2
len: 14
v_gene: TRBV18

CDR3aa: CASSQDKISAREQFF
abundance: once
j_gene: TRBJ2-1
len: 15
v_gene: TRBV4-3

CDR3aa: CASTEAVTDTQYF
abundance: -
j_gene: TRBJ2-3
len: 13
v_gene: TRBV5-1

CDR3aa: CASSLAGQGEETQYF
abundance: once
j_gene: TRBJ2-5
len: 15
v_gene: TRBV5-6

CDR3aa: CASSWGGVSTEAFF
abundance: -
j_gene: TRBJ1-1
len: 14
v_gene: TRBV5-5

CDR3aa: CSAAGGGPSHEQYF
abundance: -
j_gene: TRBJ2-7
len: 14
v_gene: TRBV29-1

CDR3aa: CASRALRTGLSDTQYF
abundance: -
j_gene: TRBJ2-3
len: 16
v_gene: TRBV27

CDR3aa: CASSPNPGVGGEQYF
abundance: -
j_gene: TRBJ2-7
len: 15
v_gene: TRBV7-3

CDR3aa: CAWSVKGWTEGKGEQYF
abundance: -
j_gene: TRBJ2-7
len: 17
v_gene: TRBV30

CDR3aa: CASSLASDRGAFF
abundance: -
j_gene: TRBJ1-1
len: 13
v_gene: TRBV5-1

CDR3aa: CASSLDRGDYGYTF
abundance: once
j_gene: TRBJ1-2
len: 14
v_gene: TRBV7-9

CDR3aa: CASSLVRGRQPQHF
abundance: -
j_gene: TRBJ1-5
len: 14
v_gene: TRBV19

CDR3aa: CASSPRDGSYEQYF
abundance: -
j_gene: TRBJ2-7
len: 14
v_gene: TRBV5-4

CDR3aa: CASSGGTPGLAPGSQYF
abundance: few
j_gene: TRBJ2-5
len: 17
v_gene: TRBV5-1

CDR3aa: CASSPLLANSPLHF
abundance: -
j_gene: TRBJ1-6
len: 14
v_gene: TRBV28

CDR3aa: CASSLSGDFRETQYF
abundance: -
j_gene: TRBJ2-5
len: 15
v_gene: TRBV5-4

CDR3aa: CASGISGTGGHEQYF
abundance: -
j_gene: TRBJ2-7
len: 15
v_gene: TRBV28

CDR3aa: CASSTGGLPYEQYF
abundance: -
j_gene: TRBJ2-7
len: 14
v_gene: TRBV18

CDR3aa: CASSWGLVLYNEQFF
abundance: -
j_gene: TRBJ2-1
len: 15
v_gene: TRBV5-8

CDR3aa: CASSLPDSGLPPDEEYGYTF
abundance: -
j_gene: TRBJ1-2
len: 20
v_gene: TRBV5-1

CDR3aa: CASRYTGGDGYTF
abundance: -
j_gene: TRBJ1-2
len: 13
v_gene: TRBV28

CDR3aa: CASSIGLAREQYF
abundance: -
j_gene: TRBJ2-7
len: 13
v_gene: TRBV14

CDR3aa: CASSDPGQLSYEQYF
abundance: -
j_gene: TRBJ2-7
len: 15
v_gene: TRBV9

CDR3aa: CASSRTGNRDGGYTF
abundance: -
j_gene: TRBJ1-2
len: 15
v_gene: TRBV4-2

CDR3aa: CATRLGFTDTQYF
abundance: -
j_gene: TRBJ2-3
len: 13
v_gene: TRBV28

CDR3aa: CASSLETPQGAGVGNQPQHF
abundance: -
j_gene: TRBJ1-5
len: 20
v_gene: TRBV7-8

CDR3aa: CASSLRRLAGYNEQFF
abundance: -
j_gene: TRBJ2-1
len: 16
v_gene: TRBV28

CDR3aa: CASSFTSGGRDEQFF
abundance: -
j_gene: TRBJ2-1
len: 15
v_gene: TRBV11-3

CDR3aa: CASSLVSGTGLGLRGYTF
abundance: -
j_gene: TRBJ1-2
len: 18
v_gene: TRBV7-2

CDR3aa: CAISERSPGLAGDEQFF
abundance: -
j_gene: TRBJ2-1
len: 17
v_gene: TRBV10-3

CDR3aa: CASSLSIRTSPTDTQYF
abundance: few
j_gene: TRBJ2-3
len: 17
v_gene: TRBV5-4

CDR3aa: CASSLSLAGVYEQYF
abundance: -
j_gene: TRBJ2-7
len: 15
v_gene: TRBV5-5

CDR3aa: CASSWTDLSTDTQYF
abundance: -
j_gene: TRBJ2-3
len: 15
v_gene: TRBV7-9